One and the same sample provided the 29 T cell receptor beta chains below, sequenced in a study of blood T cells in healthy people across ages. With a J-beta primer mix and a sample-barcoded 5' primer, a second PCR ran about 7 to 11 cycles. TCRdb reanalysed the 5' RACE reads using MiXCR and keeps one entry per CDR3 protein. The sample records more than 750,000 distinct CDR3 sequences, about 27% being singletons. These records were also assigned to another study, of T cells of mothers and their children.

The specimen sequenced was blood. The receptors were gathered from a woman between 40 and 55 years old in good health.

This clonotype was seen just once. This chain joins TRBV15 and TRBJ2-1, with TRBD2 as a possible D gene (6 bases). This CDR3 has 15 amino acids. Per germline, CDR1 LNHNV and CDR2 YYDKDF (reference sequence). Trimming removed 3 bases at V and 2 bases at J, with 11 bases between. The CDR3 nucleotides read TGTGCCACCAGCAGTCTGGGGGGTGCCTACAATGAGCAGTTCTTC. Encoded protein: CATSSLGGAYNEQFF. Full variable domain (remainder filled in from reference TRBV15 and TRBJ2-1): DAMVIQNPRYQVTQFGKPVTLSCSQTLNHNVMYWYQQKSSQAPKLLFHYYDKDFNNEADTPDNFQSRRPNTSFCFLDIRSPGLGDTAMYLCATSSLGGAYNEQFFGPGTRLTVL.

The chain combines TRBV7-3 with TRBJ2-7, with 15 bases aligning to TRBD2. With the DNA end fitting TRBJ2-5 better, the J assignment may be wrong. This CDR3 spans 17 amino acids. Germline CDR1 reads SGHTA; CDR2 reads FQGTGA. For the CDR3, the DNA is TGTGCCAGCAGCCGGGGACTAGCGGGGGGTCTTTTCGAGACCCAGTACTTC. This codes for CASSRGLAGGLFETQYF.

CDR3 protein: CASSLGQGARPYEQYF. CDR3 nucleotides: TGTGCCAGCAGTTTAGGGCAGGGGGCTAGACCCTACGAGCAGTACTTC. The chain recombines TRBV12-3 or TRBV12-4 with TRBJ2-7, with TRBD1 identical over 8 bases. The CDR3 consists of 16 residues. V shed 1 base, J shed 2 bases, and the junction held 7 bases outside the gene matches.

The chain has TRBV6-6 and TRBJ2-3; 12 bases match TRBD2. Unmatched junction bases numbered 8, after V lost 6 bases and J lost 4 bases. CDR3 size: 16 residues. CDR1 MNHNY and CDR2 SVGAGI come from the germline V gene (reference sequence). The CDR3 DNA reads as TGTGCCAGCAGATTAGGACTAGCGGGGTCCTCAGATACGCAGTATTTT. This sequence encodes CASRLGLAGSSDTQYF.

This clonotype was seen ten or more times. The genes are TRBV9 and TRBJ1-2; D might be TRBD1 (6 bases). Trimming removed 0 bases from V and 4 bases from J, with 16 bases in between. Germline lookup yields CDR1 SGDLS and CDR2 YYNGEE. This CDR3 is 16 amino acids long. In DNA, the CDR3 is TGTGCCAGCAGCGTAGACGTGGGGGGCCGTCTCTATGGCTACACCTTC. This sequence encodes CASSVDVGGRLYGYTF. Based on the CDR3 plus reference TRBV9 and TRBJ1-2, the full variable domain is DSGVTQTPKHLITATGQRVTLRCSPRSGDLSVYWYQQSLDQGLQFLIQYYNGEERAKGNILERFSAQQFPDLHSELNLSSLELGDSALYFCASSVDVGGRLYGYTFGSGTRLTVV.

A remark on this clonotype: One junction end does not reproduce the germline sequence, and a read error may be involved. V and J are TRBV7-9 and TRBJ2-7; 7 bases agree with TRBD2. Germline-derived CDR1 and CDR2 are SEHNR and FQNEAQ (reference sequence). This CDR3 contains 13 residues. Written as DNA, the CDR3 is TGTGCCTGCAGCTTAGAAGGGAGGGGCGAGCAGTACTTC. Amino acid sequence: CACSLEGRGEQYF.

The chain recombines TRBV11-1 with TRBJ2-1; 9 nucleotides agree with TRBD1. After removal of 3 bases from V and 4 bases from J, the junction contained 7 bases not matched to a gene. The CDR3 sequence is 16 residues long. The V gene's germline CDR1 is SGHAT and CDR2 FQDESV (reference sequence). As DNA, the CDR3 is TGTGCCAGCAGCTTGGGGGGACAGGGCGGTTACAATGAGCAGTTCTTC. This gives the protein CASSLGGQGGYNEQFF.

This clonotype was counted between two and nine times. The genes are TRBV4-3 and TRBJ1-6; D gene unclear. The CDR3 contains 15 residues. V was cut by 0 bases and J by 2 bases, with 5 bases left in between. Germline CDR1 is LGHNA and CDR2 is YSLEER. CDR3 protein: CASSQEVAYNSPLHF. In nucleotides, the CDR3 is TGCGCCAGCAGCCAAGAGGTGGCCTATAATTCACCCCTCCACTTT.

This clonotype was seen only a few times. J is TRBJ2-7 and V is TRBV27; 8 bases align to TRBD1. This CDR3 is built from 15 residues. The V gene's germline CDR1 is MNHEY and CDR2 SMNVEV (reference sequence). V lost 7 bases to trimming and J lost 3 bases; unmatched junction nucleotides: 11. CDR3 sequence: CASIRFGTGGYEQYF. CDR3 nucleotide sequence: TGTGCCAGCATTCGCTTCGGGACAGGAGGCTACGAGCAGTACTTC.

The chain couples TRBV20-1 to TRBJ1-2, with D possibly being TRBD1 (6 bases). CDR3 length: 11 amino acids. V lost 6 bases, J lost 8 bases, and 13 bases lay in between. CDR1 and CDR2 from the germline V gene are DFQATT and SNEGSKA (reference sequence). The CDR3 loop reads CSANDRRGYTF. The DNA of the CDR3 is TGCAGTGCAAACGACAGGAGAGGCTACACCTTC.

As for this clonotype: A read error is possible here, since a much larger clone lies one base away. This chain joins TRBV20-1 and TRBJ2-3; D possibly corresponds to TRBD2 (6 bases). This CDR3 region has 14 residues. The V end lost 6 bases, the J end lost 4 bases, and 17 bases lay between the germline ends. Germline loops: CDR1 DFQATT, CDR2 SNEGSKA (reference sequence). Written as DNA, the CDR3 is TGCAGTGCCAAGCCTGCTCCTAGCGCAGATACGCAGTATTTT. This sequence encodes CSAKPAPSADTQYF.

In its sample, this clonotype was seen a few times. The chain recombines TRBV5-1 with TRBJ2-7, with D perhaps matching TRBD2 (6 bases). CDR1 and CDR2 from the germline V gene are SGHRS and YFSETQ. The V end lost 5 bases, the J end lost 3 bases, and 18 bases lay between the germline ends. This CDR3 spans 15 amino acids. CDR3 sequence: CASSTEGTDGYEQYF. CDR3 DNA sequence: TGCGCCAGCAGTACAGAGGGGACTGATGGCTACGAGCAGTACTTC.

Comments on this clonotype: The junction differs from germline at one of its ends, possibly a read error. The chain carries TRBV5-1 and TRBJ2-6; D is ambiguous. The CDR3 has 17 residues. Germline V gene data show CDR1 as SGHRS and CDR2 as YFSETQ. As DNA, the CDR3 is TGCGCCAGCAGCTTGGGTACCTGGGTCTCTGAGGCCAACGTCCTGACTTTC. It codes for CASSLGTWVSEANVLTF.

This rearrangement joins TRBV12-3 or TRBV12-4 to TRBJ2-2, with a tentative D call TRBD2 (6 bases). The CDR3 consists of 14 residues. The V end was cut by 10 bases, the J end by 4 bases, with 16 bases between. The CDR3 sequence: CATKYGGSTGELFF. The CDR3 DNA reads TGTGCCACCAAATACGGGGGTAGCACCGGGGAGCTGTTTTTT.

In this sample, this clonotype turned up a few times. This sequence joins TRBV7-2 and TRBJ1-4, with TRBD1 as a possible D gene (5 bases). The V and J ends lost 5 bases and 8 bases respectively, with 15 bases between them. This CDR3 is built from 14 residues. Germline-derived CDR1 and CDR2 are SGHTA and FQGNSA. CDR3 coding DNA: TGTGCCAGCAGCGAGCCAGGGTTGGAAGAAAAACTGTTTTTT. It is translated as CASSEPGLEEKLFF.

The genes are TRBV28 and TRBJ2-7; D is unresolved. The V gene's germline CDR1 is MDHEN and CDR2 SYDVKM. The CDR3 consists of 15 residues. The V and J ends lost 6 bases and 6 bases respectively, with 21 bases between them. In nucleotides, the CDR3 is TGTGCCAGCAGGGCCTACGGCAAGGACGGCGGCGAGCAGTACTTC. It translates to CASRAYGKDGGEQYF.

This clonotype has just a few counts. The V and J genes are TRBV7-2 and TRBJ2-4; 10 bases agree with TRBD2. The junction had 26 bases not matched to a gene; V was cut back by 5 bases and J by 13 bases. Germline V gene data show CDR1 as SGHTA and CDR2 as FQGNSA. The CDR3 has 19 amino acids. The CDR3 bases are TGTGCCAGCAGCCCCCGTGGGCTAGCGGGGGTTCATGGTGGCAATGAGCAGTACTTC. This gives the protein CASSPRGLAGVHGGNEQYF. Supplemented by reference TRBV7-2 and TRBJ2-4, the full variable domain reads GAGVSQSPSNKVTEKGKDVELRCDPISGHTALYWYRQSLGQGLEFLIYFQGNSAPDKSGLPSDRFSAERTGGSVSTLTIQRTQQEDSAVYLCASSPRGLAGVHGGNEQYFGAGTRLSVL.

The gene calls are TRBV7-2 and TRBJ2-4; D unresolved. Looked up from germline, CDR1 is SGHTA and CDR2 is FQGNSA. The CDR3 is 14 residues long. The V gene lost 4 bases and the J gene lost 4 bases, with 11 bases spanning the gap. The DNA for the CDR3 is TGTGCCAGCAGCTCTCGGATGACGAAAAACATTCAGTACTTC. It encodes CASSSRMTKNIQYF.

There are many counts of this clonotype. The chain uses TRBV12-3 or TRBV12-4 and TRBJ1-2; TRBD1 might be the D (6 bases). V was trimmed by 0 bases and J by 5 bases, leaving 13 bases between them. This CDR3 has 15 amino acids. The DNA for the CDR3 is TGTGCCAGCAGTTTAGCGAGTGGGGGCACGTATGGCTACACCTTC. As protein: CASSLASGGTYGYTF.

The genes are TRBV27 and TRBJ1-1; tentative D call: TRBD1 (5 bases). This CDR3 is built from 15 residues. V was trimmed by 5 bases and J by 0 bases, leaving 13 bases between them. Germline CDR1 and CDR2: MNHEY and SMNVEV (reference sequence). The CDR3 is CASSPLEGLNTEAFF. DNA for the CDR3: TGTGCCAGCAGTCCGCTGGAGGGGTTGAACACTGAAGCTTTCTTT.

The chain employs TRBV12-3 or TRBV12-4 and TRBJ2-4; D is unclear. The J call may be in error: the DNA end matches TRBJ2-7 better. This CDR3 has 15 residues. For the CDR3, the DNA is TGTGCCAGCAGTTTGGGCGGTCACGGACCCTACGAGCAGTACTTC. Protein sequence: CASSLGGHGPYEQYF.

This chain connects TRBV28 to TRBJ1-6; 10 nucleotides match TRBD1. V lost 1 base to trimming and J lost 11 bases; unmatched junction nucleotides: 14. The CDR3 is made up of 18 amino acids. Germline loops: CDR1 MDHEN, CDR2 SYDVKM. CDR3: CASSLFAASRDRGAPLHF. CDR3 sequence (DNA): TGTGCCAGCAGTTTATTTGCGGCCTCCCGGGACAGGGGAGCACCCCTCCACTTT.

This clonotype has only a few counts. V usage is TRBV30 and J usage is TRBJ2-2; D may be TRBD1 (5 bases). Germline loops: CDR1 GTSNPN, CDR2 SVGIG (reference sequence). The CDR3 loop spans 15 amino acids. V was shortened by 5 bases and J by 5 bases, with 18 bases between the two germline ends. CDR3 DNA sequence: TGTGCCTGGGCCCCTGACAGTAAAGGGACCGGGGAGCTGTTTTTT. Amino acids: CAWAPDSKGTGELFF. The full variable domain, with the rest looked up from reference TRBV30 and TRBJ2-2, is SQTIHQWPATLVQPVGSPLSLECTVEGTSNPNLYWYRQAAGRGLQLLFYSVGIGQISSEVPQNLSASRPQDRQFILSSKKLLLSDSGFYLCAWAPDSKGTGELFFGEGSRLTVL.

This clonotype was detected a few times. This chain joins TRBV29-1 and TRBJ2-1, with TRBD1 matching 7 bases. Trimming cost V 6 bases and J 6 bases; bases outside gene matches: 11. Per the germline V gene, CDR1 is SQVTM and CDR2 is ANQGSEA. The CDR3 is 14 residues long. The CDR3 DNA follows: TGCAGCGTCCCAGACAGGGTCAATAGCAATGAGCAGTTCTTC. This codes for CSVPDRVNSNEQFF.

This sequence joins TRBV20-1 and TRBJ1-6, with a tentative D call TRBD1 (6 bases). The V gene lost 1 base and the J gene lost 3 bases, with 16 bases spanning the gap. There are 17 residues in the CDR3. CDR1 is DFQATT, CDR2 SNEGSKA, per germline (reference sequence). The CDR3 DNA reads TGCAGTGCTAGAGGGGAAAGGGGGGTCGACTATAATTCACCCCTCCACTTT. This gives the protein CSARGERGVDYNSPLHF.

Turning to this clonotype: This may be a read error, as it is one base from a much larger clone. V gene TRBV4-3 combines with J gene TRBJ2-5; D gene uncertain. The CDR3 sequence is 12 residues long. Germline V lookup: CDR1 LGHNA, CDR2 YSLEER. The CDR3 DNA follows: TGCGCCAGCAGCCAAGATCGGCAGACCCAGCACTTC. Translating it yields CASSQDRQTQHF.

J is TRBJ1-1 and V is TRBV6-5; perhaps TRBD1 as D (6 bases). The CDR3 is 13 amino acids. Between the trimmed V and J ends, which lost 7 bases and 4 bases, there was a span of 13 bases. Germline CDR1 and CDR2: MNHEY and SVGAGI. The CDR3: CASTNTGSTEAFF. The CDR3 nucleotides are TGTGCCAGCACTAATACAGGGAGCACTGAAGCTTTCTTT.

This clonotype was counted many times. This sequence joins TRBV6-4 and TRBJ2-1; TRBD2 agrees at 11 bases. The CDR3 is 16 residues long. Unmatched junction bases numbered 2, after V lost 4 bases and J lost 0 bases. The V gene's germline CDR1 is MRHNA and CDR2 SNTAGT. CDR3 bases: TGTGCCAGCAGTGCTAGCGGGAGGTACTCCTACAATGAGCAGTTCTTC. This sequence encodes CASSASGRYSYNEQFF.

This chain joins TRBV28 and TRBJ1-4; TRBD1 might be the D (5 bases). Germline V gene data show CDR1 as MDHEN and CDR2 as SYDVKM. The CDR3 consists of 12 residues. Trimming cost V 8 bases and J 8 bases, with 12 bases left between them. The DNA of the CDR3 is TGTGCCAGCGGGACGAGGTTGGAAAAACTGTTTTTT. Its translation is CASGTRLEKLFF.